A selection of T cell receptor beta chains follows, all from one sample in a study of graft-versus-host responses after intestinal transplantation. Antigens of these TCRs are unknown. Some clones are missing from TCRdb's copy, which holds only in-frame ones; the method was immunoSEQ multiplex PCR. This sample has about 85,000 clones, with roughly 80% found just once. Specimen: unstimulated CD8+ T cells sorted from spleen or lymph node cells, collected before intestinal transplant. The source is a human donor who received an intestinal transplant. CDR3s include the opening cysteine and the closing phenylalanine or tryptophan. D genes are given only for firm matches. Clone size is given for some rows only: seen once, a few or many times, or a class if the clone is expanded.

D: TRBD2
J: TRBJ2-5
size: -
V: TRBV13
CDR3: CASSLGRTSVETQYF
DNA: TGTGCCAGCAGCTTAGGCCGGACTAGCGTAGAGACCCAGTACTTC

D: TRBD2
J: TRBJ2-5
size: -
V: TRBV25-1
CDR3: CASSEYSGTKHQTQYF
DNA: TGTGCCAGCAGTGAATACTCCGGGACTAAGCATCAGACCCAGTACTTC

D: -
J: TRBJ2-2
size: -
V: TRBV5-6
CDR3: CASSIPHPRIHANTGELFF
DNA: TGTGCCAGCAGCATACCCCACCCTCGAATACACGCGAACACCGGGGAGCTGTTTTTT

D: -
J: TRBJ1-1
size: few
V: TRBV28
CDR3: CASSLGHMFTEAFF
DNA: TGTGCCAGCAGTTTAGGACATATGTTCACTGAAGCTTTCTTT

D: -
J: TRBJ1-1
size: -
V: TRBV10-3
CDR3: CAISESEGSWNTEAFF
DNA: TGTGCCATCAGTGAGTCTGAGGGAAGTTGGAACACTGAAGCTTTCTTT

D: -
J: TRBJ2-5
size: -
V: TRBV7-9
CDR3: CASSLFWGIEGTQYF
DNA: TGTGCCAGCAGCTTGTTTTGGGGTATCGAAGGGACCCAGTACTTC

D: -
J: TRBJ2-2
size: -
V: TRBV7-9
CDR3: CASRPIIWDLQGPGELFF
DNA: TGTGCCAGCAGACCGATAATTTGGGATTTACAGGGCCCCGGGGAGCTGTTTTTT

D: TRBD2
J: TRBJ2-5
size: -
V: TRBV29-1
CDR3: CSVEGRLAEAQETQYF
DNA: TGCAGCGTTGAAGGGAGACTAGCGGAGGCGCAAGAGACCCAGTACTTC

D: -
J: TRBJ2-7
size: -
V: TRBV18
CDR3: CASSPPHSYEQYF
DNA: TGTGCCAGCTCACCACCCCATTCCTACGAGCAGTACTTC

D: -
J: TRBJ2-1
size: -
V: TRBV19
CDR3: CASSSRLYNEQFF
DNA: TGTGCCAGTAGTTCTCGACTTTACAATGAGCAGTTCTTC

D: TRBD1
J: TRBJ2-7
size: -
V: TRBV6-5
CDR3: CASSYATGGSYEQYF
DNA: TGTGCCAGCAGTTACGCGACAGGGGGCTCCTACGAGCAGTACTTC

D: -
J: TRBJ2-5
size: once
V: TRBV13
CDR3: CASSLGPGQETQYF
DNA: TGTGCCAGCAGCTTAGGCCCGGGCCAGGAGACCCAGTACTTC

D: -
J: TRBJ1-6
size: -
V: TRBV7-2
CDR3: CASSFSFVGSPLHF
DNA: TGTGCCAGCAGCTTCAGCTTCGTGGGCTCACCCCTCCACTTT

D: -
J: TRBJ2-3
size: -
V: TRBV9
CDR3: CASSLGVVTTDTQYF
DNA: TGTGCCAGCAGCCTCGGGGTAGTCACCACAGATACGCAGTATTTT

D: TRBD2
J: TRBJ2-7
size: -
V: TRBV7-6
CDR3: CASSCVGSRSGGSEQYF
DNA: TGTGCCAGCAGCTGTGTCGGTTCGCGTAGCGGGGGATCCGAGCAGTACTTC

D: TRBD1
J: TRBJ1-2
size: -
V: TRBV5-6
CDR3: CASSLGTGVYGYTF
DNA: TGTGCCAGCAGCTTGGGGACAGGAGTCTATGGCTACACCTTC

D: TRBD2
J: TRBJ2-7
size: -
V: TRBV5-5
CDR3: CASRPRDYNSYEQYF
DNA: TGTGCCAGCAGACCGCGGGACTATAACTCCTACGAGCAGTACTTC